Given below is one T cell receptor beta chain in context. What it binds is unknown. The CDR3 runs to 14 residues. Germline lookup yields CDR1 SQVTM and CDR2 ANQGSEA. V shed 6 bases, J shed 2 bases, and the junction held 6 bases outside the gene matches. Every sampled donor was Caucasian and healthy. The source of the sample is a study of identical twins. MiXCR, run by TCRdb on the 5' RACE reads, gives a single entry per CDR3 protein. This sample has fewer than 20,000 distinct CDR3 sequences, with roughly 70% found just once. Findings and limits, study-wide: Twin pairs' shared out-of-frame alpha sequences were enriched in low generation probability.

Sequencing used memory (CD45RO+) T cells sorted from blood. The source of this sequence is a woman in her late teens or twenties in good health. This table probably holds off-target reads from a library built for another chain. The J gene is TRBJ2-1, the V gene TRBV29-1; 8 bases fit TRBD2. In DNA form, the CDR3 reads TGCAGCGTCGGACGGACTAGCACCTACAATGAGCAGTTCTTC. Translated, it gives CSVGRTSTYNEQFF.